This is a list of T cell receptor beta chains from one sample in a study of blood T cell repertoires in COVID-19. Libraries were prepared by immunoSEQ multiplex PCR; TCRdb keeps only in-frame clonotypes and omits some of them. The sample shows about 58,000 clones, more than 85% of them seen only once. Sequencing was performed on peripheral blood. The source is a woman in her 70s with active COVID-19. Each CDR3 is given with its conserved first and last residue. A D gene is named only where the DNA matches it firmly. Clone sizes are given selectively: once, few, many, or a class where the clone is expanded.

>TRBV30|NA|TRBJ2-7|NA
TGTGCCTGGAAGGGGTTCTCCTACGAGCAGTACTTC
CAWKGFSYEQYF
>TRBV6-5|NA|TRBJ2-7|TRBD2
TGTGCCAGCAGGGGGACTAGCGGGAGAGGGCACGAGCAGTACTTC
CASRGTSGRGHEQYF
>TRBV28|NA|TRBJ2-7|NA
TGTGCCAGCAGTTTGACAGGAGCCTACTCCTACGAGCAGTACTTC
CASSLTGAYSYEQYF
>TRBV2|NA|TRBJ1-5|NA
TGTGCCAGCAGTCGCACAGGGCGGAGCAATCAGCCCCAGCATTTT
CASSRTGRSNQPQHF
>TRBV6-5|NA|TRBJ2-7|TRBD1
TGTGCGGTAGTTTCTCACGGGACAGGCGGTCCTGGATCATCCTTC
CAVVSHGTGGPGSSF
>TRBV6-2/TRBV6-3|NA|TRBJ2-2|TRBD2
TGTGCCAGCAGTTACTCCAGACTAGCGGGAGTCTACACCGGGGAGCTGTTTTTT
CASSYSRLAGVYTGELFF
>TRBV28|NA|TRBJ2-7|TRBD1
TGTGCCAGCAGCCACCCGTTTGGTCGAGGGGGCGACGAGCAGTACTTC
CASSHPFGRGGDEQYF
>TRBV7-2|NA|TRBJ2-1|TRBD2
TGTGCCAGCAGCTTAGAGTCGGGCGGGAGTTACAATGAGCAGTTCTTC
CASSLESGGSYNEQFF
>TRBV6-5|NA|TRBJ2-3|NA
TGTGCCAGCAGTTACGAGAGCGGGGATACGCAGTATTTT
CASSYESGDTQYF
>TRBV11-3|NA|TRBJ2-3|NA
TGTGCCAGCAGCTTTGACGAGGACACAGATACGCAGTATTTT
CASSFDEDTDTQYF
>TRBV6-5|NA|TRBJ2-1|NA
TGTGCCAGCAGTTTGGTAATAGCGGAATACAATGAGCAGTTCTTC
CASSLVIAEYNEQFF
>TRBV27|NA|TRBJ1-4|TRBD1
TGTGCCAGCAGAGACAGGGGCCAAAATGAAAAACTGTTTTTT
CASRDRGQNEKLFF
>TRBV6-5|NA|TRBJ2-5|TRBD1
TGTGCCAGCAGTTACTCCTCGGGACAGGTTTGGGAGACCCAGTACTTC
CASSYSSGQVWETQYF
>TRBV19|once|TRBJ2-3|NA
TGTGCCAGTAGCCAGTATGGCGCGAGGTCGGGGGAATCGGGCACAGATACGCAGTATTTT
CASSQYGARSGESGTDTQYF
>TRBV11-3|NA|TRBJ2-5|TRBD1
TGTGCCAGCAGCTTAGCCGGGACAGGGCGAGAGACCCAGTACTTC
CASSLAGTGRETQYF
>TRBV24-1|NA|TRBJ2-3|NA
TGTGCCACCAGTGATTTAGGGGTACTCGGCACAGATACGCAGTATTTT
CATSDLGVLGTDTQYF
>TRBV19|few|TRBJ2-2|TRBD2
TGTGCCAGTAGTATTGGACTAGCGAATTACGGGGAGCTGTTTTTT
CASSIGLANYGELFF
>TRBV19|NA|TRBJ1-6|NA
TGTGCCAGTAGTATATTTGGAGGCTCCTATAATTCACCCCTCCACTTT
CASSIFGGSYNSPLHF
>TRBV29-1|NA|TRBJ2-4|TRBD2
TGCAGCGTCCCCGAGTGGGGGGGGGATATCCAGTACTTC
CSVPEWGGDIQYF
>TRBV7-9|NA|TRBJ1-4|NA
TGTGCCAGCAGCTTAGAAGATTGGGGGCTGTCTGGAAAACTGTTTTTT
CASSLEDWGLSGKLFF
>TRBV10-3|NA|TRBJ1-3|NA
TGTGCCATCAGAATCACAGGGTTCCTCTCTGGAAACACCATATATTTT
CAIRITGFLSGNTIYF
>TRBV3-1/TRBV3-2|NA|TRBJ2-5|NA
TGTGCCAGCAGCCAAGAAAAGGGTAGGACATTATGGGTAGGAACCCAGTACTTC
CASSQEKGRTLWVGTQYF
>TRBV27|NA|TRBJ1-6|NA
TGTGCCAGCAGTTTAGGGGCAGGGCGGACACCCCTCCACTTT
CASSLGAGRTPLHF
>TRBV6-5|NA|TRBJ1-1|NA
TGTGCCAGCACCCAGATGACTGAAGCTTTCTTT
CASTQMTEAFF
>TRBV7-6|once|TRBJ2-1|TRBD2
TGTGCCAGCAGCTTAAGCGGGAGGGACTACAATGAGCAGTTCTTC
CASSLSGRDYNEQFF
>TRBV7-3|once|TRBJ2-3|TRBD1
TGTGCCAGCAGCTCCAGGACAGGGGGCCGCACAGATACGCAGTATTTT
CASSSRTGGRTDTQYF
>TRBV11-2|NA|TRBJ2-7|TRBD2
TGTGCCAGCAGCATTAGCGGGGGGGCCTCCTACGAGCAGTACTTC
CASSISGGASYEQYF
>TRBV28|NA|TRBJ1-1|NA
TGTGCCAGCAGTCTACCATATGGCAGGTCCCAGTCTGCCTTT
CASSLPYGRSQSAF
>TRBV5-6|NA|TRBJ1-2|NA
TGTGCCAGCAGCCCCGCGGACAGCTATGGCTACACCTTC
CASSPADSYGYTF
>TRBV5-1|NA|TRBJ1-2|TRBD1
TGCGCCAGCAGCCGGGGACAGGGGGACCACTATGGCTACACCTTC
CASSRGQGDHYGYTF
>TRBV7-9|NA|TRBJ2-7|TRBD2
TGTGCCAGCAGCTTAGATAGGGGTGAGGCGGGAGCCTACGAGCAGTACTTC
CASSLDRGEAGAYEQYF
>TRBV19|NA|TRBJ1-6|TRBD1
TGTGCCAGTAGTACCTCCGGGACAGGATCCCCAACCCTCCACTTT
CASSTSGTGSPTLHF
>TRBV14|NA|TRBJ2-7|NA
TGTGCCAGCAGCCCATTTGGCGGCGTGGGCGGGGAGCAGTACTTC
CASSPFGGVGGEQYF
>TRBV6-4|NA|TRBJ2-7|NA
TGTGCCAGCAGCGTCGCGCCGGGAGACACGTACGAGCAGTACTTC
CASSVAPGDTYEQYF
>TRBV2|NA|TRBJ2-1|TRBD1
TGTGCCAGCAGGAGAACACAGGGGGCTATCTACAATGAGCAGTTCTTC
CASRRTQGAIYNEQFF
>TRBV7-8|few|TRBJ1-6|TRBD1
TGTGCCAGCATACCCGGGACAGTTAATTCACCCCTCCACTTT
CASIPGTVNSPLHF
>TRBV6-1|NA|TRBJ1-2|NA
TGTGCCAGCAGTGAAGACCCCGGGGGGTCTGGCTACACCTTC
CASSEDPGGSGYTF
>TRBV11-2|NA|TRBJ2-7|TRBD1
TGTGCCAGCAGCCTACAGGGGGCGGGACTCTACGAGCAGTACTTC
CASSLQGAGLYEQYF
>TRBV5-3|NA|TRBJ1-2|TRBD1
TGTGCCAGAAGTACGCCGCACAGGGGGACCGATTATGGCTACACCTTC
CARSTPHRGTDYGYTF
>TRBV24-1|NA|TRBJ2-3|NA
TGTGCCACCAGCAACAGGAAACACTCAGATACGCAGTATTTT
CATSNRKHSDTQYF
>TRBV4-2|NA|TRBJ1-2|NA
TGTGCCAGCAGCCAAGATCTCGGAGAAGGCTATGGCTACACCTTC
CASSQDLGEGYGYTF
>TRBV27|NA|TRBJ1-4|TRBD1
TGTGCCAGCAGTCCTCACCCCGGGACAGGGGTTCGCGTCAGTGAAAAACTGTTTTTT
CASSPHPGTGVRVSEKLFF
>TRBV9|NA|TRBJ1-2|NA
TGTGCCAGCAGCGTAGGGAGGGCTGCTAACTATGGCTACACCTTC
CASSVGRAANYGYTF
>TRBV27|NA|TRBJ2-7|TRBD2
TGTGCCAGCAGTTTTAGCGGGACACTTCTACGAATGCAGTACTTC
CASSFSGTLLRMQYF
>TRBV5-1|NA|TRBJ2-1|NA
TGCGCCAGCAGCTTGAAAGCAGGTTCCTACAATGAGCAGTTCTTC
CASSLKAGSYNEQFF
>TRBV28|NA|TRBJ1-4|NA
TGTGCCAGCAGTTTAACATACCAAAAACTGTTTTTT
CASSLTYQKLFF
>TRBV2|NA|TRBJ2-5|NA
TGTGCCAGCAGGGCCCTTACAGGGGGAGGGGAGACCCAGTACTTC
CASRALTGGGETQYF
>TRBV27|NA|TRBJ2-3|NA
TGTGCCAGCAGCAATGGTCCGGTCACAGATACGCAGTATTTT
CASSNGPVTDTQYF
>TRBV28|NA|TRBJ2-3|TRBD1
TGTGCCAGCAGTGCACCGGGACAGGCCGTATTAGATACGCAGTATTTT
CASSAPGQAVLDTQYF
>TRBV6-5|NA|TRBJ1-5|NA
TGTGCCAGCAGCCCAGGGAGGGATCAGCCCCAGCATTTT
CASSPGRDQPQHF
>TRBV19|NA|TRBJ2-3|NA
TGTGCCAGTAGCGCCCAAACTCTAGCGCAGTATTTT
CASSAQTLAQYF
>TRBV10-3|NA|TRBJ2-1|TRBD2
TGTGCCATCAGTGAGTCTAACGGGAGGTCCTACAATGAGCAGTTCTTC
CAISESNGRSYNEQFF
>TRBV30|once|TRBJ1-3|NA
TGTGCCTGGAGTGTTGCGAGGTACTCTGGAAACACCATATATTTT
CAWSVARYSGNTIYF